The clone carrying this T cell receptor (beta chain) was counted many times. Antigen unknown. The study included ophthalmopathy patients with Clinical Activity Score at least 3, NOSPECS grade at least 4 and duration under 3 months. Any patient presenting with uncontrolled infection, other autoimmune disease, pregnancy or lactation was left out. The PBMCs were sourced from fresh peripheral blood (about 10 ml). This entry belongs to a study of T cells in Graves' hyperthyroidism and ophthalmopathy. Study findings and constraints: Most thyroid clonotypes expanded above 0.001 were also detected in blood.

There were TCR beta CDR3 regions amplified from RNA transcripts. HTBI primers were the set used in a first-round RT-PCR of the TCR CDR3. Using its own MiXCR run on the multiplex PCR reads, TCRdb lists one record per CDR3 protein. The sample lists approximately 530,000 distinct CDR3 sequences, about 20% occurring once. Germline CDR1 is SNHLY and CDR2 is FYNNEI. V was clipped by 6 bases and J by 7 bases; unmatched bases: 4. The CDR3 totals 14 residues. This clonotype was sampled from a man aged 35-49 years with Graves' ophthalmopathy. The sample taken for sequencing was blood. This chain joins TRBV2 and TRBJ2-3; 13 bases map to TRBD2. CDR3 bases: TGTGCCAGCAGCAGGACTAGCGGGAGTAATACGCAGTATTTT. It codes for CASSRTSGSNTQYF.